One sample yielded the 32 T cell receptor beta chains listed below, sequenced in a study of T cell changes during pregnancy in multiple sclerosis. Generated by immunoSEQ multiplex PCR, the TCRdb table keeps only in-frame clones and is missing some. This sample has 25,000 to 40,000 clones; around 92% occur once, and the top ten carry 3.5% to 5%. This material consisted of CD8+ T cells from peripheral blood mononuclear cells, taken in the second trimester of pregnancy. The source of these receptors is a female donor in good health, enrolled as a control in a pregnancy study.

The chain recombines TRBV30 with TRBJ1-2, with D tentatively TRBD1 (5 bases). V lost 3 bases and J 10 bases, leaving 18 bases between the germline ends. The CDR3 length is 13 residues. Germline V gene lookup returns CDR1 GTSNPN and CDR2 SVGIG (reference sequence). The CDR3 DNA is TGTGCCTGGAGCGCGGGGCGGCTAAGTGACTACACCTTC. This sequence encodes CAWSAGRLSDYTF.

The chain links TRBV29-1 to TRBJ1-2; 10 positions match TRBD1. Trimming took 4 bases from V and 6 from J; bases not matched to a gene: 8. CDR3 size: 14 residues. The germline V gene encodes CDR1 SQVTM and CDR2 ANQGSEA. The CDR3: CSVGRDRGFNGYTF. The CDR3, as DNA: TGCAGCGTTGGCCGGGACAGGGGATTTAATGGCTACACCTTC.

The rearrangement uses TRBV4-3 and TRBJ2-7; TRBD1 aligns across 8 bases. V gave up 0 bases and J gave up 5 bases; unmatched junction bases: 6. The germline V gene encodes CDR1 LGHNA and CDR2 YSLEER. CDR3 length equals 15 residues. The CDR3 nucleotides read TGCGCCAGCAGCCAAGATCGCAGGGGGCAGGACGAGCAGTACTTC. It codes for CASSQDRRGQDEQYF.

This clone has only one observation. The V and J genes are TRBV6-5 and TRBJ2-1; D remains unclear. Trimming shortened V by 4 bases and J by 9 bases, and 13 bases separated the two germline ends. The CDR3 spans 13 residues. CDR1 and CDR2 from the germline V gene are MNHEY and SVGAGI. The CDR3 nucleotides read TGTGCCAGCAGTTTAGCCCAGTGGTCTGAGCAGTTCTTC. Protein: CASSLAQWSEQFF.

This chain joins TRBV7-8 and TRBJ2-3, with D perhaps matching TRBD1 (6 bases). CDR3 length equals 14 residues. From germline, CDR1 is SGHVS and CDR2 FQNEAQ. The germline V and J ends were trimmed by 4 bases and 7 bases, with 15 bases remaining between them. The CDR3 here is CASSSQGLRNTQYF. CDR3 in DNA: TGTGCCAGCAGCTCCCAGGGGCTGAGGAATACGCAGTATTTT. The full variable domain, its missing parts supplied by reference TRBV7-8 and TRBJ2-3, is GAGVSQSPRYKVAKRGQDVALRCDPISGHVSLFWYQQALGQGPEFLTYFQNEAQLDKSGLPSDRFFAERPEGSVSTLKIQRTQQEDSAVYLCASSSQGLRNTQYFGPGTRLTVL.

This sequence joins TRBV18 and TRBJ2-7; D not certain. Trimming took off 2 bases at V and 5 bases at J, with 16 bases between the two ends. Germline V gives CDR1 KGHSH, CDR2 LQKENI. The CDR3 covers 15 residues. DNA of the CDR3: TGTGCCAGCTCACCATTGGTACAGTTTCCCAACGAGCAGTACTTC. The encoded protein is CASSPLVQFPNEQYF.

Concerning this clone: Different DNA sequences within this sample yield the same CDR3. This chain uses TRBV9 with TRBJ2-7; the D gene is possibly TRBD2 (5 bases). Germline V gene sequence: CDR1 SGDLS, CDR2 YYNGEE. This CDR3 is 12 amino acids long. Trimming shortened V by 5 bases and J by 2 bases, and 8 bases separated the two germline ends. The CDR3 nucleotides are TGTGCCAGCAGTCCCGGGGCCTACGAGCAGTACTTC. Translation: CASSPGAYEQYF.

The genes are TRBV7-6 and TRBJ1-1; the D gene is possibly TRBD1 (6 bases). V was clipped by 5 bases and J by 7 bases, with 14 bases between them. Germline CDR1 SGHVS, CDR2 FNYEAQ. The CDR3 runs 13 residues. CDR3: CASSQGRQDEAFF. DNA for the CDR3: TGTGCCAGCAGCCAGGGGCGGCAGGATGAAGCTTTCTTT.

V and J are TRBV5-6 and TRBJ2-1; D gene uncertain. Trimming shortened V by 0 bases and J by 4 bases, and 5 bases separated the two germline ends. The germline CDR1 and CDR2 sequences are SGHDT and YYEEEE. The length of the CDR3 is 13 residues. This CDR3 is CASSLGLYNEQFF. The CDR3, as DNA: TGTGCCAGCAGCTTGGGACTTTACAATGAGCAGTTCTTC. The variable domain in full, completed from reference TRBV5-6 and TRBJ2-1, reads DAGVTQSPTHLIKTRGQQVTLRCSPKSGHDTVSWYQQALGQGPQFIFQYYEEEERQRGNFPDRFSGHQFPNYSSELNVNALLLGDSALYLCASSLGLYNEQFFGPGTRLTVL.

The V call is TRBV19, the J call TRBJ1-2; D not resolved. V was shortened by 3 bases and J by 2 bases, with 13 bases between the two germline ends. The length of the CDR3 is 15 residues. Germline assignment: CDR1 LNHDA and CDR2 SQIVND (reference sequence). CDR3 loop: CASSIWRDTNYGYTF. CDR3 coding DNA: TGTGCCAGTAGTATTTGGCGGGATACAAACTATGGCTACACCTTC.

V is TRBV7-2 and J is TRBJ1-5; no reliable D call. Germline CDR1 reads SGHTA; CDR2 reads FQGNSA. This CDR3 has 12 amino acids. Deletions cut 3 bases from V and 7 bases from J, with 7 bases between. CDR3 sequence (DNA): TGTGCCAGCAGCTTCATGGCCCAGCCCCAGCATTTT. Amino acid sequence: CASSFMAQPQHF.

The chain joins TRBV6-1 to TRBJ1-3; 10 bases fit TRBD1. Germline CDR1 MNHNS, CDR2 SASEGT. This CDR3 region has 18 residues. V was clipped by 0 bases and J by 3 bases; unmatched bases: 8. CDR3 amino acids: CASSEAADRGRFGNTIYF. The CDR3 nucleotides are TGTGCCAGCAGTGAAGCCGCGGACAGGGGGAGATTTGGAAACACCATATATTTT.

CDR3 region: CASGTTVQETQYF. In DNA form, the CDR3 reads TGTGCCAGCGGTACGACAGTCCAAGAGACCCAGTACTTC. The gene calls are TRBV6-6 and TRBJ2-5, with D possibly matching TRBD1 (5 bases). This CDR3 spans 13 amino acids. Per germline, CDR1 MNHNY and CDR2 SVGAGI (reference sequence). V was clipped by 8 bases and J by 1 base, with 11 bases between them.

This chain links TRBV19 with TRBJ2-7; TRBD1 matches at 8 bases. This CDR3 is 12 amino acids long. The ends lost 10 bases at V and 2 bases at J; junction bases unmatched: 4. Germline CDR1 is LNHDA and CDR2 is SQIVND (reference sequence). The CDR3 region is CATTDRAYEQYF. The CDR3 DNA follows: TGTGCCACCACGGACAGGGCCTACGAGCAGTACTTC.

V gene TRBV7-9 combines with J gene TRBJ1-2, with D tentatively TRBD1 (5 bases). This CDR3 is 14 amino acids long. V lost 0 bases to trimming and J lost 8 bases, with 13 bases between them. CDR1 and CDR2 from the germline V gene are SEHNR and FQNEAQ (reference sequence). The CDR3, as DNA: TGTGCCAGCAGCTTAGCGCCAGGGAAGTACGGCTACACCTTC. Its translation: CASSLAPGKYGYTF.

CDR3 protein: CASSSLAGASYNEQFF. The CDR3 nucleotides are TGTGCCAGCAGCTCCCTAGCGGGGGCCTCCTACAATGAGCAGTTCTTC. This chain links TRBV7-8 with TRBJ2-1, with 10 positions matching TRBD2. Germline lookup yields CDR1 SGHVS and CDR2 FQNEAQ. The length of the CDR3 is 16 residues. V gave up 4 bases and J gave up 0 bases; unmatched junction bases: 3.

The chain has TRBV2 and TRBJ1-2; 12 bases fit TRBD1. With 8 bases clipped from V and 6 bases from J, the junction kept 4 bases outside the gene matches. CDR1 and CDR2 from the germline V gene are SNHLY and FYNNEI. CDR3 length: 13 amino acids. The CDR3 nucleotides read TGTGCCAGCGAGGGACAGGGGGCTAATGGCTACACCTTC. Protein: CASEGQGANGYTF.

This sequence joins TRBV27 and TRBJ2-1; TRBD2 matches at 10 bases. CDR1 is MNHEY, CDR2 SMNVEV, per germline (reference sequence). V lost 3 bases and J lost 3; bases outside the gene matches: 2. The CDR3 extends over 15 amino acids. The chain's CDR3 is CASSFSGGIYNEQFF. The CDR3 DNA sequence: TGTGCCAGCAGTTTTAGCGGGGGGATCTACAATGAGCAGTTCTTC.

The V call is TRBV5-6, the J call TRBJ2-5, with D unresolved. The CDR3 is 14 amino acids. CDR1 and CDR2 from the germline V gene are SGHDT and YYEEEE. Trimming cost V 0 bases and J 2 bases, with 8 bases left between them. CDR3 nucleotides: TGTGCCAGCAGCTTGGCGTCTAAACAAGAGACCCAGTACTTC. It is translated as CASSLASKQETQYF.

DNA for the CDR3: TGTGCCAGCAGCGTAGGGGGGCCCTGGGACACTGAAGCTTTCTTT. Its protein product is CASSVGGPWDTEAFF. The chain uses TRBV9 and TRBJ1-1, with a tentative D call TRBD1 (6 bases). This CDR3 has 15 residues. Germline V gene sequence: CDR1 SGDLS, CDR2 YYNGEE. V was shortened by 0 bases and J by 3 bases, with 12 bases between the two germline ends.

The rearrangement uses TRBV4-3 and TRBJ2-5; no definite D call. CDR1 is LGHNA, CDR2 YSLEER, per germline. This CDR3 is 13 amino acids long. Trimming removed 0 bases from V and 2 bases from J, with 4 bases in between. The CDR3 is CASSQDSQETQYF. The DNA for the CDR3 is TGCGCCAGCAGCCAAGATTCACAAGAGACCCAGTACTTC.

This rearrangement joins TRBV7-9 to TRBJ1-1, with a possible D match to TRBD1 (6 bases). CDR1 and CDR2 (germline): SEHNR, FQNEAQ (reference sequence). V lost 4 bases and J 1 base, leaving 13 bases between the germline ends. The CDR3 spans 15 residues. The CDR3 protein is CASSSVGQPNTEAFF. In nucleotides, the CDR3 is TGTGCCAGCAGCTCCGTTGGACAGCCGAACACTGAAGCTTTCTTT.

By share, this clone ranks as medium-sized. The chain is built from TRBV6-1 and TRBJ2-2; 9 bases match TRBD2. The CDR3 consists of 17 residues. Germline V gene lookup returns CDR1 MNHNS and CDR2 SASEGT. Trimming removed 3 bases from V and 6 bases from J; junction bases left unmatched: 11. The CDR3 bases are TGTGCCAGCAGTGATTTTAGGGCTAGCGGGGTGCCCGGGGAGCTGTTTTTT. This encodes CASSDFRASGVPGELFF.

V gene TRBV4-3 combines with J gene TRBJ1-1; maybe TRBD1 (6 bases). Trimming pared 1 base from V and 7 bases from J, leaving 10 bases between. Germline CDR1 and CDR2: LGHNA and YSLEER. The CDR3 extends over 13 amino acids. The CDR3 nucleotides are TGCGCCAGCAGCCAAGGGAGACAGGATGAAGCTTTCTTT. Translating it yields CASSQGRQDEAFF.

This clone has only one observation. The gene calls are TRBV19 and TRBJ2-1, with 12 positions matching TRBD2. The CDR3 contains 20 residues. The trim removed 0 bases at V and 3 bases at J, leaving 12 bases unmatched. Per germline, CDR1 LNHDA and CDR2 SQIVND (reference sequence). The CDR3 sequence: CASSIDLGLAGGTLYNEQFF. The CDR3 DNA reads TGTGCCAGTAGTATAGATTTGGGGCTAGCGGGGGGGACTCTCTACAATGAGCAGTTCTTC.

This CDR3 reads CASSGGLFNYGYTF. The DNA for the CDR3 is TGTGCCAGCAGCGGCGGCCTATTTAACTATGGCTACACCTTC. The chain has TRBV27 and TRBJ1-2; no firm D call. CDR1 and CDR2 from the germline V gene are MNHEY and SMNVEV (reference sequence). Trimming left V 6 bases short and J 1 base short, with 12 bases between. The CDR3 runs 14 residues.

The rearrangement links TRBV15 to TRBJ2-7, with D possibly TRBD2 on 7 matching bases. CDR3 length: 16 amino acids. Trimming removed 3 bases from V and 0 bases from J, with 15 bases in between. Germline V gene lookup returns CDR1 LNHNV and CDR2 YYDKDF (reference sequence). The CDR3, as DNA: TGTGCCACCAGCAGGGGCCGGGGGGCACACTCCTACGAGCAGTACTTC. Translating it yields CATSRGRGAHSYEQYF.

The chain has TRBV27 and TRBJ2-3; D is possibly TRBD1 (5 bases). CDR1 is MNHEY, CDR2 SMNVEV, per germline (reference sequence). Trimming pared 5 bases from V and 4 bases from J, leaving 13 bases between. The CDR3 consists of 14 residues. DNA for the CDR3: TGTGCCAGCAGTCTAGAGTGGGGCGCAGATACGCAGTATTTT. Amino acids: CASSLEWGADTQYF.

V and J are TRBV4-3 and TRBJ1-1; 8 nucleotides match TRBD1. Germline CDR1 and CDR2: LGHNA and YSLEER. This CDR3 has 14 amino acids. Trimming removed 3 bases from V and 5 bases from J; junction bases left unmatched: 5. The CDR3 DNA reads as TGCGCCAGCAGCCAGGACAGGGTGGGGACTGAAGCTTTCTTT. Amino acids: CASSQDRVGTEAFF.

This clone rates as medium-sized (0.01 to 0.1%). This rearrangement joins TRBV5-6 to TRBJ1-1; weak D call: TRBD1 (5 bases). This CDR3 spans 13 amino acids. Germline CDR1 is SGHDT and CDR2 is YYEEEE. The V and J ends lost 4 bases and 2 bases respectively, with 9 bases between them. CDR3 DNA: TGTGCCAGCAGCGTTGACAGTAACACTGAAGCTTTCTTT. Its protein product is CASSVDSNTEAFF.

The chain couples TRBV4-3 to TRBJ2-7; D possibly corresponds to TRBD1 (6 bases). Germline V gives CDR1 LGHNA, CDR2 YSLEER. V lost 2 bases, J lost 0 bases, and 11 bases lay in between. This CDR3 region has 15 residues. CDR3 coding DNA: TGCGCCAGCAGCCAAACACAGGGCGTCTCCTACGAGCAGTACTTC. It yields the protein CASSQTQGVSYEQYF.

The CDR3 nucleotides are TGTGCCAGCAGCCAAGTGAGGGGGCCGAACACTGAAGCTTTCTTT. It yields the protein CASSQVRGPNTEAFF. The chain couples TRBV14 to TRBJ1-1; 7 nucleotides match TRBD1. CDR3 length: 15 amino acids. Germline V lookup: CDR1 SGHDN, CDR2 FVKESK. Unmatched junction bases numbered 3, after V lost 1 base and J lost 1 base.